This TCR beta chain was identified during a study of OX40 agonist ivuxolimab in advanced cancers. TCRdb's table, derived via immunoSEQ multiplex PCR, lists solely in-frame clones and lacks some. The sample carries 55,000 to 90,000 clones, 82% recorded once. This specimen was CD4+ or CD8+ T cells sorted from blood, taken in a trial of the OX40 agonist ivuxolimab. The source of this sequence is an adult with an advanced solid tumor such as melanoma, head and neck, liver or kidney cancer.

CDR3 sequence: CASSLHSGANVLTF. The CDR3 region has the DNA TGTGCCAGCAGCTTACACTCTGGGGCCAACGTCCTGACTTTC. The chain recombines TRBV11-3 with TRBJ2-6; the D is unclear. Deletions cut 2 bases from V and 0 bases from J, with 2 bases between. The CDR3 spans 14 residues. Germline assignment: CDR1 SGHNT and CDR2 YENEEA.